A selection of T cell receptor beta chains follows, all from one sample in a study of blood T cell repertoires in COVID-19. Generated by immunoSEQ multiplex PCR, the TCRdb table keeps only in-frame clones and is missing some. The table lists about 240,000 clones, around 86% of them singletons, with approximately 13% in the top ten. The material sequenced was peripheral blood. The receptors derive from a woman aged 55-70 years with active or convalescent COVID-19. The CDR3 runs from the conserved cysteine through the conserved F or W. D genes are given only for firm matches. Clone size is stated in some rows and not others, as once, few, many or a class when expanded.

TRBJ2-7	NA	NA	TRBV6-6	TGTGCCAGCAGTTACGTGGGGACAAGATCCTACGAGCAGTACTTC	CASSYVGTRSYEQYF
TRBJ1-3	NA	NA	TRBV10-3	TGTGCCATCAGGGGGGACAACTCTGGAAACACCATATATTTT	CAIRGDNSGNTIYF
TRBJ2-7	TRBD1	NA	TRBV29-1	TGCAGCGTCAATCCGGGACAGGGTCGTGAGCAGTACTTC	CSVNPGQGREQYF
TRBJ1-5	NA	NA	TRBV7-9	TGTGCCAGCATCTTAACACAGAGTGATAATCAGCCCCAGCATTTT	CASILTQSDNQPQHF
TRBJ2-2	NA	once	TRBV7-8	TGTGCCAGCAGCTTTCTACGGCTCGAAACGGGCACCGGGGAGCTGTTTTTT	CASSFLRLETGTGELFF
TRBJ2-1	TRBD2	NA	TRBV11-2	TGTGCCAGCAGCTCACTAGCGGGGTTTGGTGAGCAGTTCTTC	CASSSLAGFGEQFF
TRBJ1-4	TRBD1	NA	TRBV9	TGTGCCAGCAGCCCTGGACAGGCCACTTCTGAAAAACTGTTTTTT	CASSPGQATSEKLFF
TRBJ2-1	TRBD2	NA	TRBV3-1/TRBV3-2	TGTGCCAGCAGCCAAGGGGGGGGCAATGAGCAGTTCTTC	CASSQGGGNEQFF
TRBJ2-1	TRBD2	NA	TRBV5-4	TGTGCCAGCAGCTTAGGCGGGGGGGCCGGGGATGAGCAGTTCTTC	CASSLGGGAGDEQFF
TRBJ2-3	TRBD2	few	TRBV7-8	TGTGCCAGCACCTCAATGGGGGGACTACGCACAGATACGCAGTATTTT	CASTSMGGLRTDTQYF
TRBJ1-1	TRBD1	NA	TRBV6-5	TGTGCCAGCAGTCGCCTACAGGGGAGCACTGAAGCTTTCTTT	CASSRLQGSTEAFF
TRBJ2-7	TRBD1	NA	TRBV30	TGTGCCTGGAGTTCGGACAGGGTTGTCCACGAGCAGTACTTC	CAWSSDRVVHEQYF
TRBJ2-5	NA	NA	TRBV10-3	TGTGCCATCAGTGACATGGGGTCAGAGGGAGAGACCCAGTACTTC	CAISDMGSEGETQYF
TRBJ2-1	TRBD1	NA	TRBV7-6	TGTGCCAGCAGTACCGGGACAGCCTCCTACAATGAGCAGTTCTTC	CASSTGTASYNEQFF
TRBJ2-7	NA	once	TRBV3-1/TRBV3-2	TGTGCCAGCAGCCAAGTCGGAGTGCCTGAGCAGTACTTC	CASSQVGVPEQYF
TRBJ1-2	TRBD1	NA	TRBV5-1	TGCGCCAGCAGCTCGACAGGGGAGTATGGCTACACCTTC	CASSSTGEYGYTF
TRBJ2-7	NA	once	TRBV12-5	TGTGCTAGTGGTTTGGTACCCACTCCCCTTGACGAGCAGTACTTC	CASGLVPTPLDEQYF
TRBJ2-5	TRBD2	NA	TRBV4-3	TGCGCCAGCAGCCAAGATAGGACTAGCGGGTACCAAGAGACCCAGTACTTC	CASSQDRTSGYQETQYF
TRBJ2-7	TRBD1	once	TRBV7-9	TGTGCCAGCAGCCTGGGATGGACAGGCCCCAGAGACCAGTACTTC	CASSLGWTGPRDQYF
TRBJ1-4	TRBD1	NA	TRBV4-3	TGCGCCAGCAGCCAAGATGGACAGGGTGGTGAAAAACTGTTTTTT	CASSQDGQGGEKLFF
TRBJ2-1	TRBD1	NA	TRBV19	TGTGCCAGCACCTCCGGGACAGGGGGCGTCCTAAACTACAATGAGCAGTTCTTC	CASTSGTGGVLNYNEQFF
TRBJ2-5	TRBD2	once	TRBV11-2	TGTGCCAGCAGCTTACTTAGCGGGGGGGCGTTAGAGACCCAGTACTTC	CASSLLSGGALETQYF
TRBJ2-2	TRBD1	NA	TRBV3-1/TRBV3-2	TGTGCCAGCAGCCTAGTCAACAGGGGGACGGGCGGGGAGCTGTTTTTT	CASSLVNRGTGGELFF
TRBJ1-2	TRBD1	once	TRBV30	TGTGCCTGGAGTGGGGGGTTCGGGACAGGGGCCCGTAACTATGGCTACACCTTC	CAWSGGFGTGARNYGYTF
TRBJ2-7	TRBD1	NA	TRBV2	TGTGCCAGCAGTGAGGACAGGGGCTACGAGCAGTACTTC	CASSEDRGYEQYF
TRBJ2-1	NA	NA	TRBV5-4	TGTGCCAGCAGCCCAGGACGGGGCTCCTACAATGAGCAGTTCTTC	CASSPGRGSYNEQFF
TRBJ2-5	TRBD1	NA	TRBV7-3	TGTGCCAGCAGCCTCGGACAGGGGTTGGGAGAGACCCAGTACTTC	CASSLGQGLGETQYF
TRBJ2-3	NA	NA	TRBV5-1	TGCGCCAGCAGCTTGGCTCGGGGGTTCCCGGGAGATACGCAGTATTTT	CASSLARGFPGDTQYF
TRBJ1-2	TRBD1	NA	TRBV6-5	TGTGCCAGCAGCATCCAGGGGGCGCACTATGGCTACACCTTC	CASSIQGAHYGYTF
TRBJ1-2	NA	NA	TRBV19	TGTGCCAGTAGTCTGGGACACCTCAACTATGGCTACACCTTC	CASSLGHLNYGYTF
TRBJ1-2	NA	once	TRBV30	TGTGCCTGGAGTGGATTATCGGGCTATGGCTACACCTTC	CAWSGLSGYGYTF
TRBJ2-2	NA	NA	TRBV18	TGTGCCAGCTCCCCCAATACCCGGGGCGGGGAGCTGTTTTTT	CASSPNTRGGELFF
TRBJ1-6	NA	few	TRBV3-1/TRBV3-2	TGTGCCAGCAGCCAATCGACATCTAATTCACCCCTCCACTTT	CASSQSTSNSPLHF
TRBJ2-2	NA	NA	TRBV5-1	TGCGCCAGCAGGCCCACCAGGGGGGCCGGGGAGCTGTTTTTT	CASRPTRGAGELFF
TRBJ1-4	NA	once	TRBV7-9	TGTGCCAGCAGCTTAGCCAGGGATAATGAAAAACTGTTTTTT	CASSLARDNEKLFF
TRBJ2-7	NA	few	TRBV6-2/TRBV6-3	TGTGCCAGCAGCCTACAAGGGGGTGCAGGGTACTTC	CASSLQGGAGYF
TRBJ2-5	TRBD2	NA	TRBV5-1	TGCGCCCGCAGCTCGGGGACTCGCGGGGGGGCGAATCCTAGTGGGGAGACCCAGTACTTC	CARSSGTRGGANPSGETQYF